Included here is one TCR beta chain sequence, with context. Its antigen is unknown. This specimen comes from a study of cytomegalovirus exposure and HLA in healthy donors. General study findings and limits: Most of the CMV-associated TCR beta chains (in a later analysis) appeared to be HLA-restricted.

The PCR made use of 60 Vbeta and 13 Jbeta primers. Clones were sequenced by immunoSEQ multiplex PCR, and TCRdb holds only the in-frame ones, with some missing. This sample's clone table lists approximately 93,000 clones. The germline gives CDR1 MRHNA, CDR2 SNTAGT. The V end was cut by 4 bases, the J end by 0 bases, with 10 bases between. This CDR3 region has 15 residues. The specimen was PBMCs. This TCR was sampled from a woman in her twenties or thirties in good health and CMV-seronegative. This chain uses TRBV6-4 with TRBJ1-3; D may be TRBD1 (6 bases). The CDR3 loop is CASSGGTLSGNTIYF. The CDR3 region has the DNA TGTGCCAGCAGTGGAGGGACACTCTCTGGAAACACCATATATTTT.